A single sample gave rise to the 18 T cell receptor beta chains below, sequenced in a study of blood T cell repertoires in COVID-19 (TCRdb year 2020). Library preparation was by the immunoSEQ multiplex PCR assay. In its TCRdb copy, this immuneACCESS table keeps in-frame sequences only and misses some clones. Where compared with another copy, unresolved V genes explain less than half of these, and the others have no known cause. This sample has 140,000 to 150,000 clones in its table, and 65% to 85% of those were observed once. The ten largest clones represent 7% to 9.5% of the sample. The sequencing input was peripheral blood. The receptors originated from a man aged 25-45 years with COVID-19, enrolled during active disease.

The chain employs TRBV10-1 and TRBJ2-1; 8 bases are shared with TRBD1. CDR1 WNHNN and CDR2 SYGVQD come from the germline V gene (reference sequence). With V trimmed by 7 bases and J by 7 bases, 9 bases remained unmatched. The CDR3 totals 14 residues. The CDR3 nucleotides are TGCGCCAGCAAACCCGGGACAGGCGTAAATGAGCAGTTCTTC. Amino acid sequence: CASKPGTGVNEQFF.

The V and J genes are TRBV18 and TRBJ2-1; 11 nucleotides align to TRBD2. Germline CDR1 KGHSH, CDR2 LQKENI. With 1 base clipped from V and 7 bases from J, the junction kept 6 bases outside the gene matches. This CDR3 is built from 16 residues. CDR3 loop: CASSPLSGRAWNEQFF. The CDR3 DNA is TGTGCCAGCTCACCACTTAGCGGGAGGGCCTGGAATGAGCAGTTCTTC.

This clone was seen just once. V gene TRBV5-8 combines with J gene TRBJ1-1; D may be TRBD1 (5 bases). The V and J ends lost 1 base and 6 bases respectively, with 10 bases between them. The germline CDR1 and CDR2 sequences are SGHTS and YDEGEE. The CDR3 has 13 amino acids. CDR3 sequence (DNA): TGTGCCAGCAGCTTGATCCCGGGGGCTGAAGCTTTCTTT. This translates into CASSLIPGAEAFF.

The chain uses TRBV19 and TRBJ1-1; D not resolved. The CDR3 is made up of 15 amino acids. V was cut by 2 bases and J by 2 bases, with 12 bases left in between. Germline loops: CDR1 LNHDA, CDR2 SQIVND (reference sequence). CDR3 residues: CASSISHSPNTEAFF. CDR3 nucleotide sequence: TGTGCCAGTAGTATAAGTCACAGCCCAAACACTGAAGCTTTCTTT.

The rearrangement uses TRBV6-4 and TRBJ1-2; 7 positions match TRBD1. The CDR3 runs 15 residues. The germline V gene has CDR1 MRHNA and CDR2 SNTAGT. Losses at the gene ends were 6 bases for V and 8 bases for J; bases not matched to a gene: 15. The CDR3 DNA is TGTGCCAGCAGCCCGGACGAGGGGGCGTTTGACGGCTACACCTTC. The encoded protein is CASSPDEGAFDGYTF.

J is TRBJ2-7 and V is TRBV6-4, with a possible D match to TRBD2 (6 bases). With 4 bases removed from V and 7 bases from J, the gap between germline ends came to 14 bases. The CDR3 totals 13 residues. The V gene's germline CDR1 is MRHNA and CDR2 SNTAGT. The CDR3 sequence: CASSANRAGEQYF. DNA of the CDR3: TGTGCCAGCAGTGCCAACCGGGCGGGGGAGCAGTACTTC.

This sequence joins TRBV15 and TRBJ1-1, with D possibly TRBD1 on 6 matching bases. CDR1 and CDR2 from the germline V gene are LNHNV and YYDKDF (reference sequence). There are 13 residues in the CDR3. With 7 bases removed from V and 0 bases from J, the gap between germline ends came to 9 bases. This CDR3 reads CATIGQLNTEAFF. CDR3 nucleotide sequence: TGTGCCACCATAGGACAGTTGAACACTGAAGCTTTCTTT.

This clone was detected once. This chain joins TRBV10-1 and TRBJ2-2, with a tentative D call TRBD1 (5 bases). Germline assignment: CDR1 WNHNN and CDR2 SYGVQD (reference sequence). V shed 5 bases and J shed 1 base, with 8 bases lying between them. The CDR3 consists of 14 residues. In nucleotides, the CDR3 is TGCGCCAGCAGTAGTACAGGGAACACCGGGGAGCTGTTTTTT. Protein product: CASSSTGNTGELFF.

This clone is a singleton in its sample. This rearrangement joins TRBV28 to TRBJ2-7; D is possibly TRBD1 (6 bases). Deletions cut 6 bases from V and 2 bases from J, with 14 bases between. CDR1 is MDHEN and CDR2 is SYDVKM in the germline V gene. The CDR3 totals 14 residues. The CDR3 DNA is TGTGCCAGCAGCGACAGGTATCCCCCCTACGAGCAGTACTTC. The encoded protein is CASSDRYPPYEQYF.

The chain is built from TRBV18 and TRBJ2-5; D might be TRBD1 (6 bases). Trimming stripped 4 bases from V and 0 bases from J, with 9 bases between. The CDR3 is 14 amino acids. Germline V gene data show CDR1 as KGHSH and CDR2 as LQKENI. The CDR3 sequence: CASSLDSYQETQYF. The CDR3 DNA follows: TGTGCCAGCTCACTGGACAGTTACCAAGAGACCCAGTACTTC.

The table lists this clone with a count of one. CDR3 sequence reads: CASRDDRNQETQYF. The CDR3 bases are TGTGCCAGCAGGGATGACAGAAACCAAGAGACCCAGTACTTC. The chain recombines TRBV5-6 with TRBJ2-5; possible D gene TRBD1, 5 bases. The CDR3 covers 14 residues. V was cut by 5 bases and J by 0 bases, with 11 bases left in between. Germline CDR1 reads SGHDT; CDR2 reads YYEEEE.

V usage is TRBV9 and J usage is TRBJ2-1; D may be TRBD2 (6 bases). The germline V gene has CDR1 SGDLS and CDR2 YYNGEE. Trimming stripped 4 bases from V and 4 bases from J, with 21 bases between. The CDR3 has 17 residues. The CDR3 DNA follows: TGTGCCAGCAGCCCCGGAGGAGGGGTCGGGAAGTACAATGAGCAGTTCTTC. Amino acids: CASSPGGGVGKYNEQFF. The whole variable domain, remainder taken from reference TRBV9 and TRBJ2-1, is DSGVTQTPKHLITATGQRVTLRCSPRSGDLSVYWYQQSLDQGLQFLIQYYNGEERAKGNILERFSAQQFPDLHSELNLSSLELGDSALYFCASSPGGGVGKYNEQFFGPGTRLTVL.

This clone came up once. The V and J genes are TRBV9 and TRBJ2-3, with 7 bases aligning to TRBD2. Germline values: CDR1 SGDLS, CDR2 YYNGEE. This CDR3 has 15 amino acids. V lost 6 bases, J lost 0 bases, and 7 bases stayed unmatched. The CDR3 sequence is CASTTSGTSTDTQYF. The CDR3 DNA follows: TGTGCCAGCACTACGAGCGGGACCAGCACAGATACGCAGTATTTT. The whole variable domain, remainder taken from reference TRBV9 and TRBJ2-3, is DSGVTQTPKHLITATGQRVTLRCSPRSGDLSVYWYQQSLDQGLQFLIQYYNGEERAKGNILERFSAQQFPDLHSELNLSSLELGDSALYFCASTTSGTSTDTQYFGPGTRLTVL.

V and J are TRBV19 and TRBJ2-1; TRBD2 matches at 14 bases. CDR3 length: 15 amino acids. Unmatched junction bases numbered 7, after V lost 7 bases and J lost 8 bases. Germline-derived CDR1 and CDR2 are LNHDA and SQIVND (reference sequence). The CDR3 DNA is TGTGCCAGTACCATCGGGACTAGCGGGAGAGATGAGCAGTTCTTC. Encoded protein: CASTIGTSGRDEQFF. The whole variable domain, remainder taken from reference TRBV19 and TRBJ2-1, is DGGITQSPKYLFRKEGQNVTLSCEQNLNHDAMYWYRQDPGQGLRLIYYSQIVNDFQKGDIAEGYSVSREKKESFPLTVTSAQKNPTAFYLCASTIGTSGRDEQFFGPGTRLTVL.

This chain connects TRBV6-5 to TRBJ2-7; tentative D call: TRBD1 (5 bases). V was cut by 11 bases and J by 7 bases, with 21 bases left in between. The germline CDR1 and CDR2 sequences are MNHEY and SVGAGI. The CDR3 contains 13 residues. The CDR3 loop is CAFRADFFEEQYF. The CDR3 region has the DNA TGTGCCTTCAGGGCCGATTTTTTCGAGGAGCAGTACTTC.

The chain joins TRBV11-3 to TRBJ2-7; 7 bases agree with TRBD1. The CDR3 runs to 12 residues. Germline CDR1 SGHNT, CDR2 YENEEA. Losses at the gene ends were 4 bases for V and 6 bases for J; bases not matched to a gene: 3. CDR3 in amino acids: CASSSRQGEQYF. DNA of the CDR3: TGTGCCAGCAGCTCTCGACAGGGCGAGCAGTACTTC.

Turning to this clone: The junction and the germline gene differ at one end; a read error may be behind it. The genes are TRBV7-2 and TRBJ2-5, with 11 bases aligning to TRBD2. This CDR3 has 14 amino acids. The germline V gene encodes CDR1 SGHTA and CDR2 FQGNSA. The CDR3 spells CASSVAGGGETQYF. The CDR3 DNA sequence: TGTGCCAGCAGCGTAGCGGGAGGGGGTGAGACCCAGTACTTC.

The chain joins TRBV18 to TRBJ1-1, with 7 nucleotides matching TRBD1. The CDR3 is 16 amino acids. The V gene end was trimmed by 1 base and the J gene end by 2 bases; junction bases not matched to a gene: 7. CDR1 and CDR2 (germline): KGHSH, LQKENI. This CDR3 is CASSPLTGQTNTEAFF. As DNA, the CDR3 is TGTGCCAGCTCACCACTTACGGGACAGACAAACACTGAAGCTTTCTTT.